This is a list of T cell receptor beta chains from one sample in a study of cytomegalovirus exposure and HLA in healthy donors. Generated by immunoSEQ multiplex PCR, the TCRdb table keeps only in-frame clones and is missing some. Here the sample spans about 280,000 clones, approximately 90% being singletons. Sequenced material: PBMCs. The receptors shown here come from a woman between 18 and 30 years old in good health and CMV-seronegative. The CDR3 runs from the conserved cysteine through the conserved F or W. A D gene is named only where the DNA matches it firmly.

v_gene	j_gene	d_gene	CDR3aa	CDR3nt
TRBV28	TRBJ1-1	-	CASSLEGRGNTEAFF	TGTGCCAGCAGTTTAGAGGGGAGGGGGAACACTGAAGCTTTCTTT
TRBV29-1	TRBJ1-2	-	CSVEGAQGYTF	TGCAGCGTTGAGGGAGCACAAGGCTACACCTTC
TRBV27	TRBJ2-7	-	CASSLSPGQLEQYF	TGTGCCAGCAGTTTATCCCCGGGACAACTCGAGCAGTACTTC
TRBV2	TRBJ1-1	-	CASVHRVDEAFF	TGTGCCAGCGTTCACAGGGTCGATGAAGCTTTCTTT
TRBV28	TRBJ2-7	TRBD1	CASRTGKSYEQYF	TGTGCCAGCAGGACAGGGAAGTCCTACGAGCAGTACTTC
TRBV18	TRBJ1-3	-	CASSPVESAGNTIYF	TGTGCCAGCTCACCCGTAGAAAGCGCTGGAAACACCATATATTTT
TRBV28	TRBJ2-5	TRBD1	CASSFGPGQPQETQYF	TGTGCCAGCAGTTTTGGTCCGGGACAGCCTCAAGAGACCCAGTACTTC
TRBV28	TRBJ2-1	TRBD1	CASSSGQSESNEQFF	TGTGCCAGCAGTTCGGGACAGTCCGAGTCGAATGAGCAGTTCTTC
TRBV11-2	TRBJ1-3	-	CASSRGILGNTIYF	TGTGCCAGCAGCCGGGGGATCCTTGGAAACACCATATATTTT
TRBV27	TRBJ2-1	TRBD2	CASSFLLAGDLLNEQFF	TGTGCCAGCAGTTTTCTCCTAGCGGGAGATCTTCTCAATGAGCAGTTCTTC
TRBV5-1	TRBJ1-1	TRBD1	CASSTGQANTEAFF	TGCGCCAGCAGCACTGGACAGGCGAACACTGAAGCTTTCTTT